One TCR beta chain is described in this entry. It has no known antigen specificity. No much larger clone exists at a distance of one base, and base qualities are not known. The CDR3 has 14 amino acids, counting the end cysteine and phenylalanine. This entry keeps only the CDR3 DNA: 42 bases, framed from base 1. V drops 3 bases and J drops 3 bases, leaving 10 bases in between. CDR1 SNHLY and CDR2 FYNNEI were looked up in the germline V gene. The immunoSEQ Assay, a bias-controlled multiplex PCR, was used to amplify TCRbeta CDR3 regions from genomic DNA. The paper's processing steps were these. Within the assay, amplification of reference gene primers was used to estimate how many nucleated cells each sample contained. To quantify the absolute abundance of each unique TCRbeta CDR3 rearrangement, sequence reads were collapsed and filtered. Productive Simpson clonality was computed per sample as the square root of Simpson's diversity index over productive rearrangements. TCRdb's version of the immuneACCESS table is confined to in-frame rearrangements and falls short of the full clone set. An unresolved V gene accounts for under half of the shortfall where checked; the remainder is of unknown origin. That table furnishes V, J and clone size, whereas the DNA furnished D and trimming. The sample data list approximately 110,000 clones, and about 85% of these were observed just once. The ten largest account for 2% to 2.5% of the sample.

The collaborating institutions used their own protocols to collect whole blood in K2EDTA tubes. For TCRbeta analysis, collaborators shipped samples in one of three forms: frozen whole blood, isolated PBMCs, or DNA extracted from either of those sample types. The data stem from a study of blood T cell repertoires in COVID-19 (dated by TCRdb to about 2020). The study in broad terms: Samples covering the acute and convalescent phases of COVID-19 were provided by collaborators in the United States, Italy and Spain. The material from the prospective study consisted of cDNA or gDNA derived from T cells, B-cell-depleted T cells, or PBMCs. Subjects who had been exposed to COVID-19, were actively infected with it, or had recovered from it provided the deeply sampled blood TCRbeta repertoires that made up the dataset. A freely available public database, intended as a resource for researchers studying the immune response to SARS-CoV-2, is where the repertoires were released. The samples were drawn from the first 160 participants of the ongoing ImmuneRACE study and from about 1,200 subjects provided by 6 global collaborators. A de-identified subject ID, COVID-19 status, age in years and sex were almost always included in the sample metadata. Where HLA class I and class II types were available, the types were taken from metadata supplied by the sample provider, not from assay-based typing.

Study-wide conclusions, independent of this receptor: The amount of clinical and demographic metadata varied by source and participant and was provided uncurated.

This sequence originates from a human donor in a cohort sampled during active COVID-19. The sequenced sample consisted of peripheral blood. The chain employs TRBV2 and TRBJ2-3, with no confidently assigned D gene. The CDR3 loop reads CASSESRWTDTQYF. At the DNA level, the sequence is TGTGCCAGCAGTGAGTCCCGGTGGACAGATACGCAGTATTTT. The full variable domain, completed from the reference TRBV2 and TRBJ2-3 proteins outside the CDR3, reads EPEVTQTPSHQVTQMGQEVILRCVPISNHLYFYWYRQILGQKVEFLVSFYNNEISEKSEIFDDQFSVERPDGSNFTLKIRSTKLEDSAMYFCASSESRWTDTQYFGPGTRLTVL.